This TCR beta chain was documented in a study of shared clonotypes between healthy human individuals (dated by TCRdb to 2020 to 2022). About the investigation overall: Two women and a few men aged 18 to 49 years were included in the cohort. To increase sequencing depth and limit assay-specific biases, different laboratories used diverse techniques to prepare libraries and sequence TCR repertoires. Between about 0.94 and 8.9 billion PBMCs per donor were obtained by leukapheresis. Blood TCR repertoires of a handful of healthy adults were deeply sequenced to estimate repertoire size and the extent of clonotype sharing between individuals. Per donor, three plates each were used for CD4 naive and CD4 memory, two for CD8 naive, and one for CD8 memory.

Using the deep immunoSEQ assay, TCR CDR3 regions were amplified from genomic DNA by multiplex PCR. Genomic DNA extracted from each cell subset was distributed evenly over all wells of several immunoSEQ 96-well plates, and each plate served as one replicate. For sorted subsets, approximately 200 ng of genomic DNA, equivalent to around 30,000 T cell genomes, went into each replicate PCR. Purified libraries were measured with a Qubit 3.0 fluorometer, size-checked on a Bioanalyzer 2100, and measured again with the KAPA Library Quantification kit. Each immunoSEQ 96-well plate was sequenced on its own single-read 150-cycle Illumina NextSeq 550 flow cell. In the original analysis: Because the immunoSEQ output included only junctional sequences and no quality scores, the filtering could not be the same as the filtering used for full-length reads. To assign V/J genes and CDR3, sequences were annotated against IMGT germline references using PyIR, a Python wrapper for IgBLAST v1.9. Reads were removed for weak V/J assignments (E-value above 1e-6), missing CDR3, stop codons, out-of-frame junctions, or ambiguous translated residues. V3J clonotypes were defined by identical inferred V gene, J gene, and CDR3 amino acid sequence. Percentage overlap between repertoires was computed as shared unique clonotypes divided by the size of the smaller repertoire. RTK rarefaction, the Chao1 estimator, and Recon v2.1 estimates of unobserved clonotypes were used to assess repertoire richness. OLGA was used to compute generation probabilities for all TCRbeta clonotypes that the gDNA method yielded from a handful of donors. TCRdb provides this immuneACCESS table in a form limited to in-frame rearrangements. Some clones are lacking; in checked studies, under half of them reflect an unresolved V gene, and why the rest are absent is not known. The DNA gave D and trimming, while V, J and clone size come from that table. Recorded for this sample are about 1 million clones; approximately 80% of them occurred a single time. The ten most abundant clones make up about 0.52% of the sample.

Healthy HIV-negative adults with no recently reported acute infections or vaccinations were included as donors. Every donor was a Caucasian adult residing in Nashville, Tennessee, USA. CD4+ T cells were enriched by magnetic negative selection, after which naive cells were positively selected on CD45RA and the negative fraction was taken as the memory subset. Blood was collected by leukapheresis, and PBMCs were isolated by Ficoll-Histopaque density gradient centrifugation and then cryopreserved in liquid nitrogen vapor phase. Analytical flow cytometry was used to check the purity and quantity of every magnetically sorted T cell population. Genomic DNA was isolated from every sorted fraction and measured by UV absorbance on a Nanodrop 2000c. Broader findings and caveats from the paper: Even with the large sequencing depth, rarefaction of the sorted-subset datasets indicated that sequencing was incomplete. Based on pairwise subsampling, the degree of clonotype sharing among donors was expected to be affected by sequencing depth. Compared with non-shared clonotypes, the clonotypes found in all four sorted-subset donors had higher generation probabilities. Only blood was sampled, and tissue TCR repertoires likely differ from those in blood. Larger estimated clonotype richness was generally found for naive subsets than for memory subsets. About 4.5% of naive CD4, 3.5% of naive CD8, around 2.3% of memory CD4, and about 0.4% of memory CD8 clonotypes were shared across a few donors. The genetic and exposure-history diversity represented was limited by the small number of donors.

For this clone: Its antigen target is currently unknown. One base away there is no much larger clone; base qualities are not given.

Sequencing used memory CD4+ T cells from PBMCs. The cell subset or site label on this specimen signifies: CD45RA-negative fraction. This receptor was obtained from a young man in good health. Some clones in this sample may be carry-over from other donors' samples.

The CDR3 sequence is CASSSLAGESEQYF. The DNA sequence is given as TGCGCCAGCAGCTCACTAGCGGGAGAGAGTGAGCAGTACTTC. The chain links TRBV5-1 with TRBJ2-7; 11 bases in the junction line up with TRBD2. The V end gives up 3 bases and the J end 7 bases, leaving 6 bases in the junction not matched to a gene. The germline V gene encodes CDR1 SGHRS and CDR2 YFSETQ. From the cysteine through the phenylalanine, the CDR3 covers 14 amino acids. Only CDR3 DNA remains: 42 bases, in frame from the first base. Beyond the CDR3, the reference TRBV5-1 and TRBJ2-7 genes provide the residues; the full variable domain reads: KAGVTQTPRYLIKTRGQQVTLSCSPISGHRSVSWYQQTPGQGLQFLFEYFSETQRNKGNFPGRFSGRQFSNSRSEMNVSTLELGDSALYLCASSSLAGESEQYFGPGTRLTVT.